The rows below give T cell receptor beta chains drawn from one sample of a study of long-term antiretroviral therapy in people with HIV. Generated by immunoSEQ multiplex PCR, the TCRdb table keeps only in-frame clones and is missing some. The repertoire includes some 15,000 clones, more than 75% of them detected once, and around 12% sits in the top ten. Material: unsorted PBMCs, obtained 6.9 years after starting antiretroviral therapy. These TCRs come from a man in his fifties or sixties with HIV. Each CDR3 is given with its conserved first and last residue. D genes are given only for firm matches. Rows may omit the clone size; those that give it use once, few, many or a size class.

>16|TRBV11-1|TRBD2|TRBJ2-2|once
TGTGCCAGCAGCTTGGTAGCGGGAGGGAAGACCGGGGAGCTGTTTTTT
CASSLVAGGKTGELFF
>15|TRBV11-2|TRBD1|TRBJ2-2|NA
TGTGCCAGCAGCTTATACAGGGGGAACACCGGGGAGCTGTTTTTT
CASSLYRGNTGELFF
>19|TRBV6-1|NA|TRBJ1-4|NA
TGTGCCAGCAGTGACGAAGCTTTGAACCGGTATGCAACTAATGAAAAACTGTTTTTT
CASSDEALNRYATNEKLFF
>17|TRBV2|TRBD2|TRBJ2-4|NA
TGTGCCAGCAGTGAGGGACTAGCGGGAGTAGCCAAAAACATTCAGTACTTC
CASSEGLAGVAKNIQYF
>17|TRBV7-2|NA|TRBJ1-4|NA
TGTGCCAGCAGCTTATCCCGGGGCGCCGGAACTAATGAAAAACTGTTTTTT
CASSLSRGAGTNEKLFF
>14|TRBV10-2|NA|TRBJ2-2|once
TGCGCCAGCAGTGTCGACGGGAACACCGGGGAGCTGTTTTTT
CASSVDGNTGELFF
>12|TRBV10-3|NA|TRBJ2-1|NA
TGTGCCATCGGGCTGCTAGGCAATGAGCAGTTCTTC
CAIGLLGNEQFF
>14|TRBV30|NA|TRBJ1-1|NA
TGTGCCTGCCTCCTCAGGGATCGGGACACTGAAGCTTTCTTT
CACLLRDRDTEAFF
>15|TRBV10-3|TRBD2|TRBJ2-7|once
TGTGCCATCAGTGAGTCGACTAGCGGCACCTACGAGCAGTACTTC
CAISESTSGTYEQYF
>17|TRBV28|TRBD1|TRBJ1-2|once
TGTGCCAGCAGTCCACCGCCAGGACAGGGTAATAACTATGGCTACACCTTC
CASSPPPGQGNNYGYTF
>13|TRBV5-1|NA|TRBJ1-1|once
TGCGCCAGCAGCTTGGACTTGAACACTGAAGCTTTCTTT
CASSLDLNTEAFF
>12|TRBV28|NA|TRBJ2-1|NA
TGTGCCACGGGAGACGCGAACAATGAGCAGTTCTTC
CATGDANNEQFF
>14|TRBV27|NA|TRBJ2-1|NA
TGTGCCAGCAGTCCTTCAGTGAACTACAATGAGCAGTTCTTC
CASSPSVNYNEQFF
>16|TRBV7-8|NA|TRBJ2-3|NA
TGTGCCAGCAGCCCCCGTTTAGCCGGGGGCACAGATACGCAGTATTTT
CASSPRLAGGTDTQYF
>16|TRBV29-1|NA|TRBJ2-1|NA
TGCAGCGTTGAAGGGTCCTTAGGCAGAGGCTACAATGAGCAGTTCTTC
CSVEGSLGRGYNEQFF
>12|TRBV9|NA|TRBJ2-7|NA
TGTGCCAGCAGCCCCGAAATGGGCGAGCAGTACTTC
CASSPEMGEQYF
>14|TRBV5-1|TRBD2|TRBJ2-1|once
TGCGCCAGCAGCTTGACACCTAGCGGGACGATTGAGTTCTTC
CASSLTPSGTIEFF
>17|TRBV7-8|TRBD2|TRBJ2-3|NA
TGTGCCAGCAGGCTCCTCGAAAGGGGAGGGTTGACAGATACGCAGTATTTT
CASRLLERGGLTDTQYF
>18|TRBV2|NA|TRBJ2-5|NA
TGTGCCAGCAGCCTAAGGGTGCAGGCTCTACTTGACCAAGAGACCCAGTACTTC
CASSLRVQALLDQETQYF
>12|TRBV28|NA|TRBJ2-7|NA
TGTGCCAGCAAAGAAAACGGGGACGAGCAGTACTTC
CASKENGDEQYF
>12|TRBV30|NA|TRBJ2-2|NA
TGTGCCTGGAGTTTGGGGCCCGGGGAGCTGTTTTTT
CAWSLGPGELFF
>15|TRBV27|TRBD2|TRBJ2-1|once
TGTGCCAGCAGTTTCCAGCGGGAGATCGGTAATGAGCAGTTCTTC
CASSFQREIGNEQFF
>13|TRBV7-8|NA|TRBJ1-1|NA
TGTGCCAGCAGCTTACTAGGGGGCACTGAAGCTTTCTTT
CASSLLGGTEAFF
>14|TRBV6-1|NA|TRBJ2-7|NA
TGTGCCAGCAGTGAAGGGGCAGGGCTCTACGAGCAGTACTTC
CASSEGAGLYEQYF
>15|TRBV7-2|TRBD2|TRBJ2-7|NA
TGTGCCAGCAGCTTTCTTAGCGGGATCTCCTACGAGCAGTACTTC
CASSFLSGISYEQYF
>16|TRBV4-2|NA|TRBJ1-5|NA
TGTGCCAGCAGCCAAGTAATAGGCAGGGTGAATCAGCCCCAGCATTTT
CASSQVIGRVNQPQHF
>12|TRBV5-4|NA|TRBJ1-5|NA
TGTGCCAGCAGCTTGGGGGATCAGCCCCAGCATTTT
CASSLGDQPQHF
>11|TRBV30|NA|TRBJ2-7|NA
TGTGCCTGGACCTCGTACCGGGAGCAGTACTTC
CAWTSYREQYF
>16|TRBV4-3|TRBD1|TRBJ1-3|NA
TGCGCCAGCAGCCACCAGACAGGGGCCTCTGGAAACACCATATATTTT
CASSHQTGASGNTIYF
>17|TRBV11-2|NA|TRBJ2-5|NA
TGTGCCAGCAGCCCGACATCGGTCCAGGTGGTTCAAGAGACCCAGTACTTC
CASSPTSVQVVQETQYF
>15|TRBV7-3|NA|TRBJ2-3|NA
TGTGCCAGCAGCTTAACCCTAGCGATCACAGATACGCAGTATTTT
CASSLTLAITDTQYF
>14|TRBV4-1|NA|TRBJ1-5|NA
TGCGCCAGCAGCCAAGTAGGGTTTGGCCAGCCCCAGCATTTT
CASSQVGFGQPQHF
>13|TRBV6-6|TRBD1|TRBJ1-2|NA
TGTGCCAGCAGTTACTCAACAGGGGCCGGCTACACCTTC
CASSYSTGAGYTF
>15|TRBV9|NA|TRBJ1-1|NA
TGTGCCAGCAGCGTGGGGGGGGGCGCGGGCACTGAAGCTTTCTTT
CASSVGGGAGTEAFF
>14|TRBV7-6|NA|TRBJ2-1|once
TGTGCCAGCAGCTTACCCCGACTGGGCAATGAGCAGTTCTTC
CASSLPRLGNEQFF
>14|TRBV28|NA|TRBJ2-5|once
TGTGCCAGCAGTCCTCAGGACAATACGGAGACCCAGTACTTC
CASSPQDNTETQYF
>11|TRBV5-1|NA|TRBJ2-2|once
TGCGCCAGCAGCTTGCCCGGGGAGCTGTTTTTT
CASSLPGELFF